This T cell receptor (beta chain) was sequenced during a study of blood T cell repertoires in COVID-19. Seattle patients were enrolled during active infection and followed longitudinally. Sequencing was performed with immunoSEQ multiplex PCR; in TCRdb, only in-frame clones are kept and a portion is missing. The sample consists of 360,000 or so clones, over 85% of them appearing once. This CDR3 spans 12 amino acids. Germline V gene sequence: CDR1 ENHRY, CDR2 SYGVKD. The ends were cut back, 3 bases at V and 5 bases at J, with 7 bases in the middle. The clonotype was recovered from a woman between 55 and 75 years old with COVID-19, enrolled during active disease. Sequenced input: peripheral blood. V and J are TRBV10-3 and TRBJ1-1; D gene unclear. The CDR3 loop reads CAISERGTEAFF. The CDR3 bases are TGTGCCATCAGTGAACGCGGGACTGAAGCTTTCTTT.